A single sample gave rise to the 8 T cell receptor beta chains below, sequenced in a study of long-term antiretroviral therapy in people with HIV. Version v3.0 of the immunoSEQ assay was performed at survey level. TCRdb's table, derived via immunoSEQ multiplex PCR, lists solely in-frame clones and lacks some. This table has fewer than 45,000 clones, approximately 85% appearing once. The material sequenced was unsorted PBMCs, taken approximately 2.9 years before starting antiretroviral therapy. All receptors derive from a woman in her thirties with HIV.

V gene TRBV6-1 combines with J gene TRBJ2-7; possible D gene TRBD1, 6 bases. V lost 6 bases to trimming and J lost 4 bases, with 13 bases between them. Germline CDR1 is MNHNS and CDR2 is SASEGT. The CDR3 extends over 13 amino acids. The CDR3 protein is CASSEGVYYEQYV. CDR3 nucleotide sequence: TGTGCCAGCAGCGAGGGGGTGTATTACGAGCAGTACGTC.

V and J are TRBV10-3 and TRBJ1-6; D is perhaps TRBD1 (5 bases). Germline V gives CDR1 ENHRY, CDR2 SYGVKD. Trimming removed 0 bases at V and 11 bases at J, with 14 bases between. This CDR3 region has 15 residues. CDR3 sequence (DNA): TGTGCCATCAGTGAGTCGGGGCAAGGTAGTGCACCCCTCCACTTT. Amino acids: CAISESGQGSAPLHF.

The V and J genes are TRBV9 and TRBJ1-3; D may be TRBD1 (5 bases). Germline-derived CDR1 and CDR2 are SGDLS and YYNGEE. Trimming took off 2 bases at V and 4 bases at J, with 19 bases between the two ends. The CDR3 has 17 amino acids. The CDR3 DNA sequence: TGTGCCAGCAGCGTTTTCGGGACGCCTACTCTGGGAAACACCATATATTTT. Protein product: CASSVFGTPTLGNTIYF.

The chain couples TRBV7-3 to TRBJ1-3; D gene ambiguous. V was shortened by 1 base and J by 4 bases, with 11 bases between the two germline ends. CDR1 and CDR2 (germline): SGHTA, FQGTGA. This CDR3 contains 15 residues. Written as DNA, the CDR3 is TGTGCCAGCAGCTTAAATCCCGGACTCGGAAACACCATATATTTT. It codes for CASSLNPGLGNTIYF. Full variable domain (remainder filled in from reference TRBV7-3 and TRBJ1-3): GAGVSQTPSNKVTEKGKYVELRCDPISGHTALYWYRQSLGQGPEFLIYFQGTGAADDSGLPNDRFFAVRPEGSVSTLKIQRTERGDSAVYLCASSLNPGLGNTIYFGEGSWLTVV.

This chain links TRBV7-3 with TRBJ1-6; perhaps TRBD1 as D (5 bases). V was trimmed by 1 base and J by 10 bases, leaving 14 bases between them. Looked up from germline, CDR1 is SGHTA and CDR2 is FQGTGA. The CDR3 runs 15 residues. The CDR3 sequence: CASSLKGSRGSPLHF. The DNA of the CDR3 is TGTGCCAGCAGCTTAAAAGGGTCTAGGGGCTCACCCCTCCACTTT.

CDR3 loop: CASHEGVSYEQYV. The CDR3 coding sequence is TGTGCCAGTCACGAGGGGGTATCCTACGAGCAGTACGTC. The chain links TRBV7-3 to TRBJ2-7, with TRBD1 as a possible D gene (6 bases). Looked up from germline, CDR1 is SGHTA and CDR2 is FQGTGA. V gave up 9 bases and J gave up 1 base, with 13 bases separating them. The length of the CDR3 is 13 residues.

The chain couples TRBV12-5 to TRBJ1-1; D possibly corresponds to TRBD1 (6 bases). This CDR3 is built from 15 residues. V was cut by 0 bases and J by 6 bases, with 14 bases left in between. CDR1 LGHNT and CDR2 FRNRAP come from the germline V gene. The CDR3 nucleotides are TGTGCTAGTGGTTTGGTACAGGGTGTAATGTCTGAAGCTTTCTTT. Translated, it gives CASGLVQGVMSEAFF.

The CDR3 spells CASSEGLAGARADKTQYF. CDR3 coding DNA: TGTGCCAGCAGCGAGGGACTAGCGGGGGCCCGGGCCGATAAGACCCAGTACTTC. J is TRBJ2-5 and V is TRBV7-8, with 14 bases that match TRBD2. After removal of 5 bases from V and 6 bases from J, the junction contained 14 bases not matched to a gene. This CDR3 has 18 residues. Germline V gene data show CDR1 as SGHVS and CDR2 as FQNEAQ. Using reference TRBV7-8 and TRBJ2-5 for the parts outside the CDR3, the full variable domain is GAGVSQSPRYKVAKRGQDVALRCDPISGHVSLFWYQQALGQGPEFLTYFQNEAQLDKSGLPSDRFFAERPEGSVSTLKIQRTQQEDSAVYLCASSEGLAGARADKTQYFGPGTRLLVL.